Shown below are 31 T cell receptor beta chains from a single sample sequenced in a study of T cell responses to AZD1222 COVID-19 vaccine. TCRdb's copy holds only in-frame clones and misses some; the assay was immunoSEQ multiplex PCR. The sample includes 55,000 to 70,000 clones, about 80% seen only once; the top ten take around 10%. This specimen consisted of peripheral blood, obtained on day 0 of AZD1222 vaccination. These receptors all come from an adult in good health.

The rearrangement joins TRBV5-1 to TRBJ2-2, with 14 bases matching TRBD2. V was clipped by 4 bases and J by 12 bases; unmatched bases: 11. In germline, CDR1 is SGHRS, CDR2 YFSETQ. The CDR3 runs 16 residues. The CDR3 DNA reads as TGCGCCAGCAGCCCCGCCGGGACTAGCGGGGGTATGAAGCTGTTTTTT. It translates to CASSPAGTSGGMKLFF.

The CDR3 spells CASQSSGGYNEQFF. CDR3 nucleotide sequence: TGTGCCAGTCAATCTAGCGGGGGTTACAATGAGCAGTTCTTC. The chain combines TRBV19 with TRBJ2-1, with 10 bases lining up with TRBD2. The CDR3 is 14 amino acids. The germline V gene has CDR1 LNHDA and CDR2 SQIVND (reference sequence). Losses at the gene ends were 8 bases for V and 4 bases for J; bases not matched to a gene: 5.

The chain recombines TRBV19 with TRBJ1-4; 8 positions agree with TRBD1. V trimming: 5 bases; J trimming: 6 bases; junction bases outside the gene matches: 5. Germline-derived CDR1 and CDR2 are LNHDA and SQIVND (reference sequence). This CDR3 spans 14 amino acids. The CDR3 is CASSAGQGDEKLFF. Here the CDR3 DNA reads TGTGCCAGTAGTGCCGGACAGGGCGATGAAAAACTGTTTTTT.

This clone came up a few times. V and J are TRBV5-1 and TRBJ2-1, with TRBD2 matching over 9 bases. The CDR3 contains 14 residues. From germline, CDR1 is SGHRS and CDR2 YFSETQ. V trimming: 2 bases; J trimming: 7 bases; junction bases outside the gene matches: 4. CDR3 sequence: CASSFGTSWNEQFF. The CDR3 nucleotides are TGCGCCAGCAGCTTCGGGACTAGCTGGAATGAGCAGTTCTTC.

This clone was found a few times. The CDR3 region is CASTPAPAGIYEQYF. Written as DNA, the CDR3 is TGTGCCAGCACTCCAGCTCCAGCGGGGATATACGAGCAGTACTTC. The chain has TRBV5-6 and TRBJ2-7; the match to TRBD2 covers 7 bases. The CDR3 consists of 15 residues. J gave up 4 bases and V 6 bases, and 13 bases lay outside the gene matches. Germline CDR1 SGHDT, CDR2 YYEEEE.

This clone appeared a single time. V is TRBV2 and J is TRBJ2-4, with no clear D. Germline V CDR1 and CDR2: SNHLY, FYNNEI. This CDR3 contains 15 residues. V lost 1 base, J lost 2 bases, and 9 bases lay in between. The CDR3 region has the DNA TGTGCCAGCAGTGAAGTAGCCCCACCCAAAAACATTCAGTACTTC. This translates into CASSEVAPPKNIQYF.

Written as DNA, the CDR3 is TGTGCCAGCAGCCGCGGACTGGTTGGGGAGACCCAGTACTTC. It yields the protein CASSRGLVGETQYF. This chain connects TRBV7-9 to TRBJ2-5; D might be TRBD2 (5 bases). The CDR3 loop spans 14 amino acids. V was pared by 5 bases and J by 5 bases, with 15 bases between. Germline values: CDR1 SEHNR, CDR2 FQNEAQ (reference sequence).

This clone was seen a handful of times. The chain recombines TRBV4-2 with TRBJ2-4, with 11 bases aligning to TRBD2. The CDR3 has 20 amino acids. Germline lookup yields CDR1 LGHNA and CDR2 YNFKEQ. V trimming: 0 bases; J trimming: 7 bases; junction bases outside the gene matches: 17. The CDR3 reads CASSQDPGWASGGIGNIQYF. The CDR3 DNA reads as TGTGCCAGCAGCCAAGATCCGGGATGGGCTAGCGGGGGGATAGGGAACATTCAGTACTTC.

This clone was picked up a small number of times. The chain uses TRBV7-9 and TRBJ2-2; no clear D gene. CDR1 is SEHNR and CDR2 is FQNEAQ in the germline V gene (reference sequence). V lost 5 bases and J lost 5, with 6 bases in between. The CDR3 is 12 amino acids. CDR3 amino acids: CASSQRTGELFF. CDR3 nucleotides: TGTGCCAGCAGCCAACGTACCGGGGAGCTGTTTTTT.

The chain links TRBV5-1 to TRBJ1-2; TRBD1 aligns across 8 bases. V dropped 7 bases and J dropped 5; count of bases not matched to a gene: 7. The V gene's germline CDR1 is SGHRS and CDR2 YFSETQ. This CDR3 is built from 13 residues. The CDR3 is CASGDRGQYGYTF. CDR3 DNA sequence: TGCGCCAGCGGTGACAGGGGTCAGTATGGCTACACCTTC.

This clone was counted once. The rearrangement joins TRBV5-4 to TRBJ1-1; D possibly corresponds to TRBD1 (6 bases). With 4 bases removed from V and 0 bases from J, the gap between germline ends came to 13 bases. Per germline, CDR1 SGHNT and CDR2 YYREEE (reference sequence). This CDR3 comprises 15 residues. CDR3 residues: CASSKLGTLNTEAFF. CDR3 DNA: TGTGCCAGCAGCAAGCTCGGGACACTGAACACTGAAGCTTTCTTT.

The chain links TRBV5-1 to TRBJ2-5; D unclear. Trimming removed 3 bases at V and 2 bases at J, with 2 bases between. Germline values: CDR1 SGHRS, CDR2 YFSETQ. This CDR3 has 11 amino acids. The DNA of the CDR3 is TGCGCCAGCAGCTCGCAAGAGACCCAGTACTTC. This gives the protein CASSSQETQYF.

The rearrangement joins TRBV29-1 to TRBJ1-4; no clear D gene. V lost 0 bases and J 2 bases, leaving 7 bases between the germline ends. The CDR3 is 14 residues long. Germline CDR1 reads SQVTM; CDR2 reads ANQGSEA. The CDR3 nucleotides are TGCAGCGTTGAAGACCGATGGACTAATGAAAAACTGTTTTTT. As protein: CSVEDRWTNEKLFF.

The chain recombines TRBV15 with TRBJ1-5; D ambiguous. Deletions cut 0 bases from V and 3 bases from J, with 15 bases between. The CDR3 is 17 amino acids. Germline V gene sequence: CDR1 LNHNV, CDR2 YYDKDF (reference sequence). CDR3 DNA sequence: TGTGCCACCAGCAGAGAGTTTCTGTGGCAGAACAATCAGCCCCAGCATTTT. Translation gives CATSREFLWQNNQPQHF.

This clone was detected only a few times. This chain links TRBV5-6 with TRBJ1-5; D call uncertain. Between the trimmed V and J ends, which lost 4 bases and 3 bases, there was a span of 5 bases. This CDR3 is 12 amino acids long. From germline, CDR1 is SGHDT and CDR2 YYEEEE. CDR3 region: CASSLVNQPQHF. The DNA of the CDR3 is TGTGCCAGCAGCCTAGTCAATCAGCCCCAGCATTTT.

The rearrangement uses TRBV13 and TRBJ2-3; 10 bases agree with TRBD1. J lost 3 bases, V lost 5 bases, and 5 bases had no gene match. CDR1 and CDR2 from the germline V gene are PRHDT and FYEKMQ (reference sequence). The CDR3 runs to 15 residues. The CDR3 loop reads CASSPPDRGTDTQYF. In nucleotides, the CDR3 is TGTGCCAGCAGCCCCCCGGACAGGGGGACAGATACGCAGTATTTT.

The V gene is TRBV27, the J gene TRBJ1-1, with 8 bases matching TRBD1. From germline, CDR1 is MNHEY and CDR2 SMNVEV (reference sequence). This CDR3 contains 17 residues. V shed 5 bases and J 1 base; nucleotides not matched to a gene: 12. Written as DNA, the CDR3 is TGTGCCAGCAGTACCTATGGACAGGGACCACAGAACACTGAAGCTTTCTTT. It codes for CASSTYGQGPQNTEAFF.

The chain combines TRBV14 with TRBJ1-4; 7 bases map to TRBD1. Germline-derived CDR1 and CDR2 are SGHDN and FVKESK. This CDR3 spans 16 amino acids. V dropped 4 bases and J dropped 0; count of bases not matched to a gene: 5. In DNA, the CDR3 is TGTGCCAGCAGCCGACTAGGGACAGCAACTAATGAAAAACTGTTTTTT. As protein: CASSRLGTATNEKLFF.

CDR3 protein: CASSTEIGSWDQPQHF. CDR3 nucleotides: TGTGCCAGCAGCACCGAGATCGGGTCGTGGGATCAGCCCCAGCATTTT. V is TRBV21-1 and J is TRBJ1-5. TRBV21-1 is tagged as a pseudogene. The CDR3 contains 16 residues.

V gene TRBV4-1 combines with J gene TRBJ1-2; TRBD1 matches 7 bases. The CDR3 runs to 16 residues. Losses at the gene ends were 1 base for V and 4 bases for J; bases not matched to a gene: 9. Germline loops: CDR1 MGHRA, CDR2 YSYEKL. For the CDR3, the DNA is TGCGCCAGCAGCCAAGTCGCCGGGACAGTAGTCTATGGCTACACCTTC. Encoded protein: CASSQVAGTVVYGYTF.

V usage is TRBV7-2 and J usage is TRBJ1-1; the D gene is possibly TRBD1 (5 bases). Germline loops: CDR1 SGHTA, CDR2 FQGNSA. The V end lost 3 bases, the J end lost 3 bases, and 14 bases lay between the germline ends. The CDR3 totals 15 residues. CDR3: CASSFRSAGDTEAFF. The CDR3 DNA follows: TGTGCCAGCAGCTTTAGGAGTGCGGGGGACACTGAAGCTTTCTTT.

The V and J genes are TRBV9 and TRBJ2-5; D possibly corresponds to TRBD2 (6 bases). The V end was cut by 4 bases, the J end by 5 bases, with 15 bases between. From germline, CDR1 is SGDLS and CDR2 YYNGEE. The CDR3 length is 14 residues. The DNA of the CDR3 is TGTGCCAGCAGCCGGGGACTCCTACAGGAGACCCAGTACTTC. Its translation is CASSRGLLQETQYF.

This clone appeared a single time. This rearrangement joins TRBV5-4 to TRBJ2-3; TRBD2 matches 9 bases. The CDR3 extends over 16 amino acids. The germline V gene encodes CDR1 SGHNT and CDR2 YYREEE (reference sequence). V dropped 4 bases and J dropped 0; count of bases not matched to a gene: 6. CDR3 region: CASSPTGLASTDTQYF. The CDR3 bases are TGTGCCAGCAGCCCCACTGGACTAGCGAGCACAGATACGCAGTATTTT.

This clone was recorded a few times. The rearrangement uses TRBV5-6 and TRBJ1-2; D remains ambiguous. CDR3 length equals 13 residues. V shed 0 bases and J shed 5 bases, with 8 bases lying between them. The germline gives CDR1 SGHDT, CDR2 YYEEEE. CDR3: CASSLDSRYGYTF. The CDR3 DNA reads TGTGCCAGCAGCTTGGACAGCAGATATGGCTACACCTTC.

The chain has TRBV10-3 and TRBJ2-3, with D tentatively TRBD1 (5 bases). The CDR3 has 14 amino acids. Deletions cut 7 bases from V and 0 bases from J, with 11 bases between. Germline V lookup: CDR1 ENHRY, CDR2 SYGVKD. The DNA for the CDR3 is TGTGCCATCACCTCGGACAAAAGCACAGATACGCAGTATTTT. Translation: CAITSDKSTDTQYF.

This clone occurred a few times. V is TRBV5-4 and J is TRBJ1-1; maybe TRBD1 (5 bases). CDR3 length equals 13 residues. Looked up from germline, CDR1 is SGHNT and CDR2 is YYREEE (reference sequence). V was cut by 1 base and J by 4 bases, with 8 bases left in between. The CDR3 DNA follows: TGTGCCAGCAGCTTGCAGGGAGGCACTGAAGCTTTCTTT. Translated: CASSLQGGTEAFF.

V gene TRBV4-1 combines with J gene TRBJ2-1, with 7 bases aligning to TRBD1. Germline CDR1 is MGHRA and CDR2 is YSYEKL. Unmatched junction bases numbered 15, after V lost 6 bases and J lost 10 bases. This CDR3 is 15 amino acids long. Here the CDR3 DNA reads TGCGCCAGCAGAGAGGGGGCAATGTTCCGAGGGGAGCAGTTCTTC. Its translation is CASREGAMFRGEQFF.

This clone was picked up a small number of times. The V call is TRBV14, the J call TRBJ2-5; TRBD1 agrees at 11 bases. The CDR3 length is 15 residues. Germline V lookup: CDR1 SGHDN, CDR2 FVKESK. V gave up 4 bases and J gave up 2 bases; unmatched junction bases: 3. CDR3 in DNA: TGTGCCAGCAGCCCCTGGGACAGGGGGCAAGAGACCCAGTACTTC. Its protein product is CASSPWDRGQETQYF.

The chain carries TRBV3-1 (or the pseudogene TRBV3-2) and TRBJ1-6; D is unresolved. This CDR3 region has 13 residues. The germline V and J ends were trimmed by 2 bases and 9 bases, with 8 bases remaining between them. Germline V gene data show CDR1 as LGHDT and CDR2 as YNNKEL (reference sequence). The CDR3 DNA is TGTGCCAGCAGCCAATCTCGGTTTTCACCCCTCCACTTT. This gives the protein CASSQSRFSPLHF.

This sequence joins TRBV12-5 and TRBJ1-1, with a tentative D call TRBD1 (5 bases). This CDR3 has 13 residues. Germline CDR1 LGHNT, CDR2 FRNRAP. Trimming took 6 bases from V and 3 from J, leaving 11 bases between them. The CDR3 is CASGGDGYTEAFF. Here the CDR3 DNA reads TGTGCTAGTGGGGGGGACGGGTACACTGAAGCTTTCTTT.

The gene calls are TRBV18 and TRBJ2-5; D is undetermined. The CDR3 contains 15 residues. Deletions cut 2 bases from V and 0 bases from J, with 10 bases between. Germline V lookup: CDR1 KGHSH, CDR2 LQKENI. CDR3 sequence reads: CASSPFMADQETQYF. The CDR3 DNA is TGTGCCAGCTCACCATTTATGGCGGACCAAGAGACCCAGTACTTC.